This TCR beta chain was captured in a study of identical twins. General study results and limits: Cord blood beta clonotypes that were abundant carried fewer insertions, and memory repertoires showed no such trend.

Unique molecular identifiers were present on the cDNA, and a universal primer site came from template switching. TCRdb re-derived calls from the 5' RACE reads in MiXCR, one entry per CDR3 protein. The sample carries 500,000 to 550,000 distinct CDR3 sequences, 20% to 25% recorded once. This clonotype was counted a few times. Its antigen is not known. The donors were all healthy and Caucasian. This sample was shared with a second study, whose subject was yellow fever vaccine responses in identical twins. Turning to that study: It has been reported that, in twins, the vaccine T cell response seemed partly convergent and partly personalized.

The sample consisted of CD4+ T cells sorted from blood. This TCR came from a woman aged 18-29 years in good health.

The CDR3 protein is CASSQGGSWATGSKTQYF. The CDR3 nucleotides are TGTGCCAGCAGTCAAGGAGGTAGTTGGGCGACCGGGTCGAAGACCCAGTACTTC. This chain connects TRBV28 to TRBJ2-5; D is possibly TRBD2 (5 bases). Trimming shortened V by 5 bases and J by 6 bases, and 28 bases separated the two germline ends. The CDR3 totals 18 residues. Germline V gene data show CDR1 as MDHEN and CDR2 as SYDVKM.